These T cell receptor beta chains were read from a single sample in a study of cytomegalovirus exposure and HLA in healthy donors. Using immunoSEQ multiplex PCR, the repertoire was profiled, and TCRdb retains in-frame clones only, with some absent. The table shows 150,000 to 200,000 clones, with about 81% occurring only once. Sequenced material: PBMCs. Every receptor here comes from a woman in her 30s in good health and CMV-seronegative. Each CDR3 is given with its conserved first and last residue. The order of the fields is J gene, clone size, V gene, D gene, CDR3 protein, CDR3 DNA. A D gene is named only where the DNA matches it firmly. A clone size is listed for some rows: how often the clone was seen (once, few, many), or a class if it is expanded.

TRBJ2-4 . TRBV5-1 TRBD1 CASTAGTGSWTAENIQYF TGCGCCAGCACTGCCGGGACAGGGTCATGGACCGCGGAAAACATTCAGTACTTC
TRBJ1-4 . TRBV6-1 . CASSSGGTNEKLFF TGTGCCAGCAGTTCGGGGGGGACTAATGAAAAACTGTTTTTT
TRBJ2-7 . TRBV9 . CASSVALRSYEQYF TGTGCCAGCAGCGTAGCTCTAAGATCATACGAGCAGTACTTC
TRBJ1-2 . TRBV28 TRBD1 CASSNGQGAGYGYTF TGTGCCAGCAGTAATGGACAGGGGGCGGGCTATGGCTACACCTTC
TRBJ2-7 . TRBV2 . CASSWLTGSYEQYF TGTGCCAGCAGCTGGTTGACAGGTTCCTACGAGCAGTACTTC
TRBJ1-2 few TRBV9 TRBD1 CASSVVAGGNYGYTF TGTGCCAGCAGCGTAGTTGCAGGGGGGAACTATGGCTACACCTTC
TRBJ2-1 . TRBV7-7 TRBD2 CASSLSTSGSINEQFF TGTGCCAGCAGCTTAAGTACTAGCGGGTCGATAAATGAGCAGTTCTTC
TRBJ1-2 . TRBV5-1 TRBD1 CASNRDSSNYGYTF TGCGCCAGCAACCGGGACAGCTCGAACTATGGCTACACCTTC
TRBJ2-1 . TRBV7-9 TRBD1 CASSAPGDRGGFF TGTGCCAGCAGCGCCCCGGGCGACAGGGGCGGTTTCTTC
TRBJ1-2 . TRBV11-2 TRBD1 CASSLAGQGGHGYTF TGTGCCAGCAGCTTAGCGGGACAGGGGGGCCATGGCTACACCTTC
TRBJ2-3 . TRBV2 . CASSRRGGVGTDTQYF TGTGCCAGCAGCCGGAGGGGTGGGGTAGGGACAGATACGCAGTATTTT
TRBJ2-1 . TRBV5-8 . CASSLAQGGTYNEQFF TGTGCCAGCAGCTTGGCCCAGGGCGGGACCTACAATGAGCAGTTCTTC
TRBJ2-7 . TRBV19 . CASSGLTRGKSYEQYF TGTGCCAGTAGTGGACTAACCCGAGGGAAATCCTACGAGCAGTACTTC
TRBJ1-4 . TRBV6-6 . CASSYPTGNAEKLFF TGTGCCAGCAGTTACCCCACAGGGAATGCTGAAAAACTGTTTTTT
TRBJ1-1 . TRBV2 . CASSLAENTEAFF TGTGCCAGCAGTCTCGCAGAGAACACTGAAGCTTTCTTT
TRBJ1-1 once TRBV30 . CAWSVGGNTEAFF TGTGCCTGGAGTGTAGGCGGGAACACTGAAGCTTTCTTT
TRBJ2-7 . TRBV7-6 . CASSLGPEQYF TGTGCCAGCAGCTTAGGGCCAGAGCAGTACTTC
TRBJ2-3 . TRBV5-1 TRBD2 CASQSTSGVTDTQYF TGCGCCAGCCAGAGTACTAGCGGGGTCACAGATACGCAGTATTTT
TRBJ1-2 . TRBV6-6 TRBD1 CASGSQGARLTYGYTF TGTGCCAGCGGTAGCCAGGGGGCCCGGCTTACCTATGGCTACACCTTC
TRBJ1-1 . TRBV28 . CASSGGMNTEAFF TGTGCCAGCAGTGGCGGGATGAACACTGAAGCTTTCTTT
TRBJ1-6 . TRBV30 TRBD1 CAWDRAGTYNSPLHF TGTGCCTGGGACAGGGCGGGGACCTATAATTCACCCCTCCACTTT
TRBJ2-3 . TRBV7-9 TRBD2 CASSLVPSGVSDTQYF TGTGCCAGCAGCTTAGTGCCTAGCGGAGTGTCAGATACGCAGTATTTT